This entry lists 11 T cell receptor beta chains sequenced from one sample in a study of control samples from healthy donors and cancer patients. Generated by immunoSEQ multiplex PCR, the TCRdb table keeps only in-frame clones and is missing some. The sample has about 34,000 clones, around 83% seen once; the top ten hold roughly 1.6%. Sequences were obtained from PBMCs. The receptor source for this set is a woman in her forties with lung cancer.

The chain carries TRBV7-2 and TRBJ2-5, with 8 bases identical to TRBD2. The CDR3 spans 16 residues. CDR1 is SGHTA and CDR2 is FQGNSA in the germline V gene. After removal of 1 base from V and 3 bases from J, the junction contained 7 bases not matched to a gene. The CDR3 nucleotides read TGTGCCAGCAGCTTAGGACCCGGGGGGGCGGAAGAGACCCAGTACTTC. Its translation: CASSLGPGGAEETQYF.

The V call is TRBV19, the J call TRBJ1-3; D is possibly TRBD1 (5 bases). CDR1 and CDR2 from the germline V gene are LNHDA and SQIVND (reference sequence). V lost 5 bases to trimming and J lost 0 bases, with 11 bases between them. This CDR3 contains 15 residues. The CDR3 protein is CASSPQGDSGNTIYF. The CDR3 bases are TGTGCCAGTAGTCCCCAGGGAGACTCTGGAAACACCATATATTTT.

A single count supports this clone. The rearrangement joins TRBV7-2 to TRBJ1-6, with no clear D. Per the germline V gene, CDR1 is SGHTA and CDR2 is FQGNSA. The CDR3 spans 16 residues. Trimming shortened V by 5 bases and J by 5 bases, and 16 bases separated the two germline ends. The CDR3 bases are TGTGCCAGCAGCAGACGATCCGGGATCAATAATTCACCCCTCCACTTT. Protein: CASSRRSGINNSPLHF. Looking up the rest from reference TRBV7-2 and TRBJ1-6 gives the full variable domain: GAGVSQSPSNKVTEKGKDVELRCDPISGHTALYWYRQSLGQGLEFLIYFQGNSAPDKSGLPSDRFSAERTGGSVSTLTIQRTQQEDSAVYLCASSRRSGINNSPLHFGNGTRLTVT.

The genes are TRBV7-9 and TRBJ1-5; D might be TRBD1 (5 bases). Germline assignment: CDR1 SEHNR and CDR2 FQNEAQ (reference sequence). This CDR3 comprises 15 residues. V lost 4 bases to trimming and J lost 6 bases, with 16 bases between them. The CDR3, as DNA: TGTGCCAGCAGCTCCGATGGGGGGGTAGGTCAGCCCCAGCATTTT. This gives the protein CASSSDGGVGQPQHF. Full variable domain (missing parts from reference TRBV7-9 and TRBJ1-5): DTGVSQNPRHKITKRGQNVTFRCDPISEHNRLYWYRQTLGQGPEFLTYFQNEAQLEKSRLLSDRFSAERPKGSFSTLEIQRTEQGDSAMYLCASSSDGGVGQPQHFGDGTRLSIL.

The CDR3 DNA reads as TGTGCCAGTAGTATTCTGGGACAGTACAATGAAAAACTGTTTTTT. Translating it yields CASSILGQYNEKLFF. The chain has TRBV19 and TRBJ1-4, with 7 bases lining up with TRBD1. V lost 3 bases and J lost 5; bases outside the gene matches: 6. CDR1 and CDR2 (germline): LNHDA, SQIVND (reference sequence). The CDR3 is 15 amino acids.

The V call is TRBV5-6, the J call TRBJ2-5; tentatively, D is TRBD1 or TRBD2 (5 bases each). Germline-derived CDR1 and CDR2 are SGHDT and YYEEEE. V was shortened by 4 bases and J by 5 bases, with 12 bases between the two germline ends. The CDR3 spans 13 residues. As DNA, the CDR3 is TGTGCCAGCAGCGTGGGACCCGGGGAGACCCAGTACTTC. Its protein product is CASSVGPGETQYF.

This clone turned up a few times. The rearrangement links TRBV6-5 to TRBJ1-5; unclear D gene. Germline loops: CDR1 MNHEY, CDR2 SVGAGI. The V end lost 6 bases, the J end lost 0 bases, and 12 bases lay between the germline ends. The CDR3 consists of 15 residues. The CDR3 region is CASRAWDYSNQPQHF. CDR3 sequence (DNA): TGTGCCAGCAGAGCATGGGATTATAGCAATCAGCCCCAGCATTTT.

In its sample, this clone was seen a few times. This chain links TRBV11-2 with TRBJ2-3; D uncertain. This CDR3 contains 13 residues. The germline V gene has CDR1 SGHAT and CDR2 FQNNGV. Trimming removed 0 bases from V and 1 base from J, with 2 bases in between. The CDR3 region is CASSLDRTDTQYF. The CDR3 DNA is TGTGCCAGCAGCTTAGACCGCACAGATACGCAGTATTTT.

This clone has only one observation. This chain joins TRBV30 and TRBJ1-4; D gene ambiguous. CDR3 length: 13 residues. V gave up 3 bases and J gave up 12 bases, with 17 bases separating them. CDR1 and CDR2 (germline): GTSNPN, SVGIG (reference sequence). The CDR3 protein is CAWRNGRSIELFF. CDR3 coding DNA: TGTGCCTGGAGGAACGGGAGGTCAATTGAACTGTTTTTT. Full variable domain (rest looked up from reference TRBV30 and TRBJ1-4): SQTIHQWPATLVQPVGSPLSLECTVEGTSNPNLYWYRQAAGRGLQLLFYSVGIGQISSEVPQNLSASRPQDRQFILSSKKLLLSDSGFYLCAWRNGRSIELFFGSGTQLSVL.

This sequence joins TRBV2 and TRBJ1-4, with 10 nucleotides matching TRBD1. CDR1 is SNHLY, CDR2 FYNNEI, per germline. This CDR3 has 15 residues. Losses at the gene ends were 6 bases for V and 8 bases for J; bases not matched to a gene: 9. CDR3 in amino acids: CASSGATGGVEKLFF. In DNA, the CDR3 is TGTGCCAGCAGCGGGGCGACAGGGGGCGTCGAAAAACTGTTTTTT.

The rearrangement joins TRBV3-1 (or the pseudogene TRBV3-2) to TRBJ1-2, with D perhaps matching TRBD1 (5 bases). Germline V gene data show CDR1 as LGHDT and CDR2 as YNNKEL (reference sequence). The CDR3 contains 14 residues. V was pared by 3 bases and J by 1 base, with 9 bases between. This CDR3 reads CASSQKGHNYGYTF. CDR3 nucleotides: TGTGCCAGCAGCCAGAAGGGGCATAACTATGGCTACACCTTC.